These 10 T cell receptor beta chains share one sample of origin, sequenced in a study of T cell clones after liver transplantation. Sequenced by immunoSEQ multiplex PCR; TCRdb stores in-frame clones only, minus some. Counted here are 70,000 to 85,000 clones, 80% occurring once; the ten biggest clones make up about 0.64%. Here the sequenced sample was CD4+ T cells from blood, taken before liver transplant. Every receptor here comes from a human donor who received a liver transplant.

J is TRBJ2-3 and V is TRBV5-1, with 7 positions matching TRBD2. Germline trimming cut 4 bases from V and 0 bases from J; bases unmatched to any gene: 2. Germline CDR1 reads SGHRS; CDR2 reads YFSETQ. CDR3 size: 14 residues. The CDR3 DNA follows: TGCGCCAGCAGCCCCGGGGGGAGCACAGATACGCAGTATTTT. This sequence encodes CASSPGGSTDTQYF. Together with reference TRBV5-1 and TRBJ2-3, the CDR3 gives the full variable domain: KAGVTQTPRYLIKTRGQQVTLSCSPISGHRSVSWYQQTPGQGLQFLFEYFSETQRNKGNFPGRFSGRQFSNSRSEMNVSTLELGDSALYLCASSPGGSTDTQYFGPGTRLTVL.

The chain recombines TRBV18 with TRBJ1-4; a possible D gene is TRBD1 (5 bases). CDR1 and CDR2 (germline): KGHSH, LQKENI. The V gene lost 6 bases and the J gene lost 8 bases, with 13 bases spanning the gap. This CDR3 is built from 13 residues. As DNA, the CDR3 is TGTGCCAGCTCGCCTCAGGGAAGGGAAAAACTGTTTTTT. It yields the protein CASSPQGREKLFF.

A remark on this clone: In the same sample, other DNA sequences code for this CDR3. The V and J genes are TRBV5-1 and TRBJ2-7; 7 bases align to TRBD1. Trimming cost V 0 bases and J 3 bases; bases outside gene matches: 3. Germline assignment: CDR1 SGHRS and CDR2 YFSETQ. The CDR3 runs 14 residues. As DNA, the CDR3 is TGCGCCAGCAGCTTGGTAGGGGGCCGCTACGAGCAGTACTTC. Its translation: CASSLVGGRYEQYF.

The rearrangement uses TRBV18 and TRBJ1-2; weak D call: TRBD1 (5 bases). Germline assignment: CDR1 KGHSH and CDR2 LQKENI. The ends were cut back, 7 bases at V and 3 bases at J, with 12 bases in the middle. The CDR3 loop spans 13 amino acids. This CDR3 reads CASLSGVDYGYTF. In nucleotides, the CDR3 is TGTGCCAGCTTATCGGGGGTTGACTATGGCTACACCTTC. Using reference TRBV18 and TRBJ1-2 for the parts outside the CDR3, the full variable domain is NAGVMQNPRHLVRRRGQEARLRCSPMKGHSHVYWYRQLPEEGLKFMVYLQKENIIDESGMPKERFSAEFPKEGPSILRIQQVVRGDSAAYFCASLSGVDYGYTFGSGTRLTVV.

The rearrangement uses TRBV7-2 and TRBJ2-5, with 10 positions matching TRBD2. CDR1 SGHTA and CDR2 FQGNSA come from the germline V gene. The length of the CDR3 is 16 residues. With V trimmed by 4 bases and J by 4 bases, 9 bases remained unmatched. Here the CDR3 DNA reads TGTGCCAGCAGCTCAAAGGGACTAGCGTCGGTAGAGACCCAGTACTTC. Its translation is CASSSKGLASVETQYF.

This chain links TRBV9 with TRBJ2-1; D uncertain. The CDR3 runs to 13 residues. V was clipped by 0 bases and J by 5 bases, with 6 bases between them. The germline CDR1 and CDR2 sequences are SGDLS and YYNGEE. CDR3 amino acids: CASSVGPHNEQFF. CDR3 nucleotide sequence: TGTGCCAGCAGCGTAGGTCCCCACAATGAGCAGTTCTTC.

The chain has TRBV7-7 and TRBJ2-7, with a weak D call TRBD2 (5 bases). This CDR3 region has 13 residues. Trimming pared 1 base from V and 7 bases from J, leaving 11 bases between. Germline V gene data show CDR1 as SSHAT and CDR2 as FNYEAQ (reference sequence). The CDR3 coding sequence is TGTGCCAGCAGCTTAGTACGGGGTAGGGAGCAGTACTTC. This translates into CASSLVRGREQYF.

The rearrangement links TRBV27 to TRBJ1-4, with 9 bases matching TRBD1. CDR1 and CDR2 from the germline V gene are MNHEY and SMNVEV (reference sequence). The CDR3 is 13 residues long. The junction had 13 bases not matched to a gene; V was cut back by 10 bases and J by 13 bases. CDR3 DNA: TGTGCCACCGCGCAACGACAGGGGGTCGGACTGTTTTTT. Translated, it gives CATAQRQGVGLFF.

This rearrangement joins TRBV11-2 to TRBJ1-1; unclear D gene. Germline CDR1 and CDR2: SGHAT and FQNNGV. The CDR3 covers 15 residues. V gave up 3 bases and J gave up 3 bases, with 14 bases separating them. The CDR3 nucleotides read TGTGCCAGCAGCTTTCCCGAGGGTGGTCACACTGAAGCTTTCTTT. Its translation: CASSFPEGGHTEAFF.

The V call is TRBV18, the J call TRBJ2-7, with 9 nucleotides matching TRBD2. Germline trimming cut 3 bases from V and 7 bases from J; bases unmatched to any gene: 19. The length of the CDR3 is 18 residues. The germline CDR1 and CDR2 sequences are KGHSH and LQKENI. CDR3 in amino acids: CASSPPLASGTRGGEQYF. CDR3 coding DNA: TGTGCCAGCTCACCCCCACTGGCTAGCGGGACCCGCGGGGGGGAGCAGTACTTC.